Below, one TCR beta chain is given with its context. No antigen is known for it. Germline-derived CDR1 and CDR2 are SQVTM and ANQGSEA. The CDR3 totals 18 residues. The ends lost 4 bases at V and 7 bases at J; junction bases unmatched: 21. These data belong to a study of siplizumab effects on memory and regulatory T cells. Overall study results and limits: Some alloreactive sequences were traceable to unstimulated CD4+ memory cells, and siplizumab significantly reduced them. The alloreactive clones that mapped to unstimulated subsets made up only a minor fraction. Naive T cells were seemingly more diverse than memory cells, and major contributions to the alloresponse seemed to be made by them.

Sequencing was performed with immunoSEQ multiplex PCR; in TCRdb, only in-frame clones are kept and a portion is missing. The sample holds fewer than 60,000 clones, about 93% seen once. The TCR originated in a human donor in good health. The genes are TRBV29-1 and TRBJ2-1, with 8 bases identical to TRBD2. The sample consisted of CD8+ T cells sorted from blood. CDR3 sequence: CSVVYSQSGLGVVNEQFF. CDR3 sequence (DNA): TGCAGCGTTGTGTACTCTCAATCGGGACTAGGGGTTGTAAATGAGCAGTTCTTC.